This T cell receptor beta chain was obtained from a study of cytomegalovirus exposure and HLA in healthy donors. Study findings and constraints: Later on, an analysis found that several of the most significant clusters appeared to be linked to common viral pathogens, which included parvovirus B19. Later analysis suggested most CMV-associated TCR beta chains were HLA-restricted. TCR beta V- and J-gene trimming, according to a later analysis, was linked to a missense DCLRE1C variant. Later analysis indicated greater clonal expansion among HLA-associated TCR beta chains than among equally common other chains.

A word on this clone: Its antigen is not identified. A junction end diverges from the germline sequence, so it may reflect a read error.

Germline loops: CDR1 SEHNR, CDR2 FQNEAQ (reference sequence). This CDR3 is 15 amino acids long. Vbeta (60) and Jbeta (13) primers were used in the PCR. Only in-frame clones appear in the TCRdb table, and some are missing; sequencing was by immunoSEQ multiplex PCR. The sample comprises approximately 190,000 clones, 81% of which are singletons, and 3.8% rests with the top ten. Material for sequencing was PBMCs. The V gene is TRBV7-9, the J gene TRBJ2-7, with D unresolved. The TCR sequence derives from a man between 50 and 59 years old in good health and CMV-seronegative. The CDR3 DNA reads TGTTCCAGCAGCCCGGTCAATCTAGTTTCCTACGAGCAGTACTTC. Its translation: CSSSPVNLVSYEQYF.